Below are 9 T cell receptor beta chains sequenced from a single sample in a study of T-cell reconstitution after alpha-beta-depleted transplantation in children. Overall study results and limits: Once a year had passed after transplant, T-cell counts and diversity came mostly from newly produced T cells.

A library of TCRbeta sequences, prepared with unique molecular identifiers, was generated. TCRdb reprocessed the PCR reads via MiXCR and lists one record per CDR3 protein. The sample gives around 300,000 distinct CDR3 sequences, around 7.3% of which show up once; over 7.5% is in the top ten. These TCRs' antigens remain unknown. The source material was peripheral blood, sampled 360 days after TCRalphabeta/CD19-depleted stem cell transplant. The receptors come from a female patient between 2 and 10 years old who had a stem cell transplant for Fanconi anemia, so the T cells may come from the graft donor.

This clonotype was counted ten times or more. The rearrangement uses TRBV5-1 and TRBJ2-3, with D uncertain. Germline CDR1 SGHRS, CDR2 YFSETQ. The CDR3 has 12 amino acids. Between the trimmed V and J ends, which lost 3 bases and 5 bases, there was a span of 7 bases. The CDR3 spells CASSSDVDTQYF. CDR3 bases: TGCGCCAGCAGCTCTGACGTAGATACGCAGTATTTT.

This clonotype has a count of ten or more. V and J are TRBV20-1 and TRBJ2-1, with 8 bases aligning to TRBD2. After removal of 3 bases from V and 6 bases from J, the junction contained 7 bases not matched to a gene. The CDR3 has 14 amino acids. CDR1 is DFQATT, CDR2 SNEGSKA, per germline (reference sequence). The CDR3 nucleotides are TGCAGTGCTAGCCTCAAGCGGGGGTTCAATGAGCAGTTCTTC. Amino acid sequence: CSASLKRGFNEQFF.

This rearrangement joins TRBV20-1 to TRBJ2-7, with 13 nucleotides matching TRBD2. The CDR3 contains 15 residues. In germline, CDR1 is DFQATT, CDR2 SNEGSKA (reference sequence). The trim removed 0 bases at V and 4 bases at J, leaving 3 bases unmatched. CDR3 in amino acids: CSARDRTSGGYEQYF. DNA for the CDR3: TGCAGTGCTAGAGATCGGACTAGCGGGGGATACGAGCAGTACTTC.

This sequence joins TRBV9 and TRBJ2-5; 7 bases are a match to TRBD1. The CDR3 is 15 residues long. Germline V gene data show CDR1 as SGDLS and CDR2 as YYNGEE. V was clipped by 2 bases and J by 4 bases; unmatched bases: 8. CDR3 nucleotide sequence: TGTGCCAGCAGCGTCATCCCCGGGACAGCAGAGACCCAGTACTTC. It encodes CASSVIPGTAETQYF.

This clonotype was observed many times. The V and J genes are TRBV12-3 or TRBV12-4 and TRBJ2-2; TRBD2 might be the D (6 bases). The V gene lost 3 bases and the J gene lost 4 bases, with 18 bases spanning the gap. This CDR3 is built from 17 residues. Here the CDR3 reads CASSLHAGGSGTGELFF. The CDR3 nucleotides read TGTGCCAGCAGTTTGCACGCCGGGGGTAGCGGCACCGGGGAGCTGTTTTTT.

This clonotype was counted between two and nine times. The chain joins TRBV27 to TRBJ1-5; D remains unclear. Germline assignment: CDR1 MNHEY and CDR2 SMNVEV (reference sequence). The CDR3 loop spans 16 amino acids. V was clipped by 2 bases and J by 0 bases, with 11 bases between them. CDR3 DNA: TGTGCCAGCAGTTTAGTTTTGGGGAATAGCAATCAGCCCCAGCATTTT. This sequence encodes CASSLVLGNSNQPQHF.

This chain uses TRBV5-1 with TRBJ1-2; D perhaps matches TRBD1 (6 bases). This CDR3 is 15 amino acids long. Deletions cut 1 base from V and 10 bases from J, with 20 bases between. Per germline, CDR1 SGHRS and CDR2 YFSETQ. Here the CDR3 reads CASSLIGRSGGDYTF. DNA for the CDR3: TGCGCCAGCAGCTTGATTGGGCGGTCGGGGGGCGACTACACCTTC.

The sample holds many counts of this clonotype. V usage is TRBV7-7 and J usage is TRBJ2-5; 8 nucleotides align to TRBD1. Germline CDR1 reads SSHAT; CDR2 reads FNYEAQ (reference sequence). Trimming cost V 5 bases and J 4 bases; bases outside gene matches: 6. There are 14 residues in the CDR3. This chain's CDR3 is CASSVGQGTETQYF. CDR3 bases: TGTGCCAGCAGCGTCGGACAGGGAACAGAGACCCAGTACTTC.

The sample holds a few counts of this clonotype. The chain combines TRBV11-2 with TRBJ2-2, with a tentative D call TRBD2 (5 bases). V lost 5 bases, J lost 0 bases, and 19 bases lay in between. The CDR3 extends over 18 amino acids. Germline V gives CDR1 SGHAT, CDR2 FQNNGV. The CDR3 protein is CASSRRQGGSANTGELFF. CDR3 DNA: TGTGCCAGCAGCCGCCGACAAGGCGGGTCCGCGAACACCGGGGAGCTGTTTTTT.